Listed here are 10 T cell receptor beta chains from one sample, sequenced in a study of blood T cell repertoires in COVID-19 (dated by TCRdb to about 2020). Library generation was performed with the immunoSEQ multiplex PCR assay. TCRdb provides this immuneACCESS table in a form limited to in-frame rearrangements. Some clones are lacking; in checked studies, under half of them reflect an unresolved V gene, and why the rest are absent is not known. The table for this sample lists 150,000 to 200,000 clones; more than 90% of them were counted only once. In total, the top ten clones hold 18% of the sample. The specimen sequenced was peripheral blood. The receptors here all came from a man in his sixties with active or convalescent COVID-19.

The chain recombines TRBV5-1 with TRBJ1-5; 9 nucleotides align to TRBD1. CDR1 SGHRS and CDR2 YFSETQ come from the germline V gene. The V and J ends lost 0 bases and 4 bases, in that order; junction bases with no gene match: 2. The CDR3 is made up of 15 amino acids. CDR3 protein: CASSLDGTGNQPQHF. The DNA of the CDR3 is TGCGCCAGCAGCTTGGATGGGACAGGGAATCAGCCCCAGCATTTT.

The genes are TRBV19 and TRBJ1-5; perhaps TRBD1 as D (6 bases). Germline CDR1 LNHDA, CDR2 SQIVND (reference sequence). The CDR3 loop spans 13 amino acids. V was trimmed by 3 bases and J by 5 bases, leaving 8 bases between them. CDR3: CASSIRQDQPQHF. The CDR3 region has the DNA TGTGCCAGTAGTATTCGACAGGATCAGCCCCAGCATTTT.

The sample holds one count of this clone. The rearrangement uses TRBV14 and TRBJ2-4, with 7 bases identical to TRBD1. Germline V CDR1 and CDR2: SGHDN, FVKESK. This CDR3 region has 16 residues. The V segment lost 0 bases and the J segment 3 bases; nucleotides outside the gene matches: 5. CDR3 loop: CASSQEQGYGKNIQYF. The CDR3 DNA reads TGTGCCAGCAGCCAAGAACAGGGGTATGGCAAAAACATTCAGTACTTC. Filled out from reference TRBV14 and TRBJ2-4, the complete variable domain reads EAGVTQFPSHSVIEKGQTVTLRCDPISGHDNLYWYRRVMGKEIKFLLHFVKESKQDESGMPNNRFLAERTGGTYSTLKVQPAELEDSGVYFCASSQEQGYGKNIQYFGAGTRLSVL.

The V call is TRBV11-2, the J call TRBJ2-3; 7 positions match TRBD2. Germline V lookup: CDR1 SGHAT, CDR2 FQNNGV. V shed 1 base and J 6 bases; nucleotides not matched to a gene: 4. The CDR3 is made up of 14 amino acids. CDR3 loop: CASSLGEGRDTQYF. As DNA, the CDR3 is TGTGCCAGCAGCTTAGGGGAGGGGCGGGATACGCAGTATTTT.

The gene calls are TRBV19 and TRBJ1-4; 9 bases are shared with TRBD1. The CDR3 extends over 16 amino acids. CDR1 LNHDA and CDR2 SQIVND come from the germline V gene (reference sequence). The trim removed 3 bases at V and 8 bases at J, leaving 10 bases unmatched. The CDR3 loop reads CASSIRGQGLGEKLFF. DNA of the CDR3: TGTGCCAGTAGTATCCGCGGACAGGGGCTGGGAGAAAAACTGTTTTTT. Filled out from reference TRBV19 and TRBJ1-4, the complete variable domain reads DGGITQSPKYLFRKEGQNVTLSCEQNLNHDAMYWYRQDPGQGLRLIYYSQIVNDFQKGDIAEGYSVSREKKESFPLTVTSAQKNPTAFYLCASSIRGQGLGEKLFFGSGTQLSVL.

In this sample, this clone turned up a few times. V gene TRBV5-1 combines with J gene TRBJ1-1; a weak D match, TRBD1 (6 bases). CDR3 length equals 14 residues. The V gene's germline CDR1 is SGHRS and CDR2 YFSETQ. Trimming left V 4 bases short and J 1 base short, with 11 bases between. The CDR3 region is CASSPTDRNTEAFF. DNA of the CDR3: TGCGCCAGCAGCCCCACGGACAGGAACACTGAAGCTTTCTTT.

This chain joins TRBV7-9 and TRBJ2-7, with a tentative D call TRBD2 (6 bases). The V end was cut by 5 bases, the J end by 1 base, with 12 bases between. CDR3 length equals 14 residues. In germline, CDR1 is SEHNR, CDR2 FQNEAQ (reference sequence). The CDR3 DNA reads TGTGCCAGCAGCGGATCTAGCGTGTCCTACGAGCAGTACTTC. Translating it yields CASSGSSVSYEQYF.

CDR3: CAWSGQGDAEAFF. CDR3 bases: TGTGCCTGGAGTGGTCAGGGGGACGCTGAAGCTTTCTTT. The chain recombines TRBV30 with TRBJ1-1; 7 nucleotides line up with TRBD1. Germline-derived CDR1 and CDR2 are GTSNPN and SVGIG (reference sequence). The CDR3 loop spans 13 amino acids. V lost 1 base to trimming and J lost 6 bases; unmatched junction nucleotides: 5. Full variable domain (remainder filled in from reference TRBV30 and TRBJ1-1): SQTIHQWPATLVQPVGSPLSLECTVEGTSNPNLYWYRQAAGRGLQLLFYSVGIGQISSEVPQNLSASRPQDRQFILSSKKLLLSDSGFYLCAWSGQGDAEAFFGQGTRLTVV.

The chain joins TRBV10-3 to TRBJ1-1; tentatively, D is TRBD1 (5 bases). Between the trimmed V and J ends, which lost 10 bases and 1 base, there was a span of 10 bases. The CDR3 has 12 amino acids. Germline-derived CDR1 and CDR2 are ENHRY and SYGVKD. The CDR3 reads CATETGNTEAFF. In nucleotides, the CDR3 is TGTGCCACCGAAACAGGGAACACTGAAGCTTTCTTT.

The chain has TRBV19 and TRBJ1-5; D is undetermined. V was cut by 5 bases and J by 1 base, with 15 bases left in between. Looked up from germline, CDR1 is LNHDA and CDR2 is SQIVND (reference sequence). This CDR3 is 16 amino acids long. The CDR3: CASSGGLGRSNQPQHF. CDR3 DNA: TGTGCCAGTAGTGGCGGACTCGGTCGCAGCAATCAGCCCCAGCATTTT.